The following is a T cell receptor (beta chain) sequence with its context. Its antigen has not been determined. The cohort comprised around 690 healthy bone marrow donors. Cohort members were all nominally healthy when sampled, although unrecorded immune exposures were likely present. The donor tested CMV seropositive and was one of the 289 seropositive cohort members. A peripheral blood sample was provided by each donor, and peripheral blood mononuclear cells were used for TCR beta sequencing. Genomic DNA extraction from the blood cell samples was performed with the Qiagen DNeasy Blood Extraction Kit. Library prep was done by the immunoSEQ multiplex PCR assay. For the multiplex PCR, a mixture combining 60 forward primers for TCR Vbeta segments and 13 reverse primers for TCR Jbeta segments was used. Amplification of the CDR3 region of rearranged TCR beta genes was performed with a multiplex PCR assay on genomic DNA. On the Illumina HiSeq System, the amplified TCR beta libraries were sequenced as 87-base-pair reads. The paper's data handling went like this. A later analysis counted some 74 million unique TCR beta chains across the 690 or so repertoires, and some 11 million of these chains were shared by at least two donors. To remove PCR and sequencing errors, raw reads were error-corrected and collapsed into unique sequences using a nearest-neighbor algorithm that merged closely related sequences. Alignment of CDR3 sequences to IMGT reference sequences was used to assign V, D and J gene segments. For a sequence to be retained, a match of at least six nucleotides to both a V gene segment and a J gene segment was required. A rearrangement was called productive if the CDR3 had no stop codons and remained in frame with V and J, and every other rearrangement was called non-productive. CDR3 was defined according to IMGT convention as the region running from the second conserved V-encoded cysteine to the conserved J-encoded phenylalanine. The earlier analysis of approximately 590 of the donors excluded any sequence lacking an unambiguous match to a single V gene segment. An earlier analysis of a few hundred of the donors called V segments functional above 56.7% productive rearrangements and segregating when the between-donor standard deviation exceeded 5%. A statistical classification framework was built to diagnose cytomegalovirus status from the catalog of TCR beta chain sequences. In a later analysis, V and J genes were assigned by comparing TCR nucleotide sequences against IMGT/GENE-DB human TR gene sequences. In a later analysis, CDR3 sequences and most-parsimonious VDJ recombination scenarios were assigned using the TCRdist pipeline. A later analysis defined each TCR beta chain by its CDR3 amino acid sequence plus V-gene family, and excluded reads lacking a unique V-gene family. In a later analysis, approximately 590 highly shared, low-generation-probability nucleotide sequences were removed to address suspected cross-contamination and a sequencing artifact. In a later analysis, a clonal expansion index for each public chain was calculated from normalized within-repertoire ranks of inferred template counts. In a later analysis, generation probabilities were computed using a VDJ recombination model fitted to out-of-frame rearrangements, and the results were checked against IGoR. A later analysis scored TCR-TCR, TCR-HLA and TCR-CMV co-occurrence with hypergeometric tests, applying a repertoire-size bias correction to TCR pairs. A later analysis estimated false discovery rates by permuting HLA or CMV assignments 20 times. A later analysis grouped co-occurring TCRs with DBSCAN, adding TCRdist sequence similarity when clustering within HLA-allele-positive subsets. Repertoires with fewer than 30,000 or more than 120,000 public chains were left out of co-occurrence clustering, as were roughly five repertoires with anomalous nucleotide sharing. The source is immuneACCESS, and TCRdb retained only in-frame sequences with V and J called. Part of the clones is not carried over; for the studies checked, unresolved V genes explain less than half of this, and the remainder is unexplained. V and J calls and clone size are as listed in that table; D and trimming were resolved from the DNA. This sample's table has entries for tens of thousands of clones. The ten largest account for 8.9% of the sample.

The entry originates in a study of cytomegalovirus exposure and HLA in healthy donors (dated by TCRdb to 2015 to 2018). Concerning the study at large: According to an earlier analysis of a few hundred of the donors, 150 million to 200 million T cells yielded roughly 100 million unique TCR beta sequences and about 300 Gb of sequence data. An early release covering roughly 640 HLA-typed donors comprised about 310 gigabases of sequencing data and around 80 million unique TCR sequences. The genetic ancestry cluster associated with self-reported Caucasian donors included about 84% of the 398 genotyped donors. The study was designed to test whether signatures of past pathogen exposure could be identified by cataloging public T cell receptors. The study used immunosequencing to profile the T cell repertoires of some 600 subjects and linked those repertoires to cytomegalovirus serostatus. Besides the first cohort of approximately 670 subjects, a separate validation cohort made up of 90 to 150 different subjects was used. To predict cytomegalovirus infection status, the study combined high-throughput TCR immunosequencing, statistical association of individual TCRs with disease status, and machine learning. A later analysis re-analyzed previously published TCR beta repertoires from roughly 600 donors and added high-resolution HLA genotyping to study TCR occurrence patterns. The later analysis used no new phenotypic data to find candidate immune exposures, relying instead on TCR beta sequences and their occurrence across donors. To decide whether each TCR beta V gene segment behaved as functional or pseudogenic, an earlier analysis of over 500 of the donors relied on high-throughput TCR beta sequencing. Donor age, sex, ethnicity and CMV serostatus were compiled alongside the repertoire data. In a later genetic analysis, genome-wide SNP genotypes for 398 of the 666 donors were used, and that subset was treated as a discovery cohort. Every discovery cohort repertoire had been produced on one sequencing platform. Both class I and class II loci were covered by HLA typing, at four-digit resolution. The number of typed donors differed by locus: about 620-640 for A, B, C, DRB1 and DQB1; approximately 530 for DQA1; about 600 for DPA1; and some 430 for DPB1. Several DR-DQ haplotypes were handled as single units for association and clustering because linkage in the cohort was strong. Among roughly 400 genotyped donors of the cohort, an average of approximately 240,000 unique TCR beta nucleotide sequences was sequenced per donor, of which 15% to 20% were non-productive. Study-wide findings and limitations: A further reported finding was that TCR beta sequences accurately predicted the HLA-A and HLA-B alleles for most subjects in the first cohort. Only TCR beta chains were sequenced in this cohort, and the absence of alpha or paired-chain data limited detectable features. HLA typing was unavailable for some donors at each locus, so association tests used only the typed subset. The authors suggested that the approach could potentially be generalized to other disease states and immunological phenotypes. Some IMGT-functional V segments, including TRBV6-2 and TRBV6-3, could not be told apart with the 87-base-pair reads, so those segments were excluded. In a later analysis, several top co-occurrence clusters were reported to appear linked to parvovirus B19, influenza, CMV and Epstein-Barr virus. In a later genetic analysis, a missense DCLRE1C variant was associated with V-gene and J-gene trimming of TCR beta chains, and the association was replicated in an independent cohort. While some public TCRs were present in many individuals, most TCR sequences turned up only very rarely across donors. In the study, 150 to 200 TCR beta chains were listed as associated with cytomegalovirus. When HLA alleles, especially DR and DQ, strongly co-occurred, attributing TCR associations to individual alleles was difficult. A cluster of highly shared sequence variants was judged likely to be a technical artifact of the sequencing pipeline. In vitro tests confirmed that three of the cytomegalovirus-associated TCR beta chains recognize cytomegalovirus antigens. In a later analysis, most CMV-associated TCR beta chains were found to appear HLA-restricted, with HLA associations seemingly driven largely by CMV exposure. Because counts were too low, approximately 18 rarely observed V segments, including chromosome 9 orphons, were excluded from the earlier analysis of 500 to 700 of the donors. In a later analysis, TCR association rates were found to vary across HLA loci, with the most associated TCRs seen for DRB1 alleles and the fewest for HLA-C alleles. In an earlier analysis of 587 of the donors, most TCR beta V segments appeared in productive rearrangements about 87% or about 30% of the time, broadly matching IMGT annotations. Compared with equally common non-associated chains, HLA-associated TCR beta chains in a later analysis were more clonally expanded and had lower generation probabilities. In a later genetic analysis, fewer N-insertions in productive TCRs were reported among donors in an Asian-associated ancestry cluster than the approximately 670-donor mean. The classifier was reported to diagnose cytomegalovirus status with high specificity and sensitivity in both the original cohort and the validation cohort. A later analysis associated about 18,000 TCR beta sequences with specific HLA alleles at a false discovery rate of 0.05. For the cohort, immune exposure information was limited to CMV serostatus. Correlated functional status among segregating V segments might be attributable to linkage disequilibrium, but an unknown experimental factor could not be ruled out. The presence/absence analyses assumed that sequencing depth was roughly uniform across donors, and that assumption may not be true.

From the germline V gene, CDR1 is SGHRS and CDR2 is YFSETQ. V was cut back by 0 bases and J by 1 base, leaving a gap of 6 bases between them. Measured from the cysteine to the phenylalanine, the CDR3 is 14 residues long. Just CDR3 DNA is preserved here, 42 bases in frame from base 1. The chain links TRBV5-1 with TRBJ2-3, with no confidently assigned D gene. Sequenced material: PBMCs. The receptor comes from a man aged 45-65 years in good health and CMV-seropositive. The CDR3 has the sequence CASSLDPGTDTQYF. The nucleotides are TGCGCCAGCAGCTTGGACCCGGGCACAGATACGCAGTATTTT.